This T cell receptor beta chain came from a study of blood T cell repertoires in COVID-19. Study context: PBMCs, B-cell-depleted T cells, or T cells provided the cDNA or gDNA that made up the material.

Under the authors' procedure: Estimates of nucleated cell counts were drawn from the amplification of reference gene primers. Repertoires were generated with immunoSEQ multiplex PCR, while TCRdb's copy carries only in-frame clones and drops some. V, J and clone size reflect that table, while D and trimming were determined from the DNA. The data hold about 14,000 clones, with roughly 84% observed a single time. Trimming took off 4 bases at V and 9 bases at J, with 10 bases between the two ends. The CDR3 runs to 12 residues. Germline lookup yields CDR1 SGHTA and CDR2 FQGTGA. The sample was peripheral blood. The chain uses TRBV7-3 and TRBJ2-1, with a weak D call TRBD1 (6 bases). The TCR sequence derives from a woman between 45 and 65 years old with active or convalescent COVID-19. CDR3 protein: CASSSDSFEQFF. The CDR3 DNA reads as TGTGCCAGCAGCTCGGACAGTTTTGAGCAGTTCTTC.